The text below deals with one T cell receptor beta chain. Its antigen is not yet known. Per-base quality was not reported, and no clone a single base away is much larger than it. The sample comes from a study of CD8+ T cells in alopecia areata (dated by TCRdb to between 2018 and 2020). For the wider study: Treated patients were enrolled in an open-label pilot trial of oral tofacitinib, 5 to 10 mg twice daily, for moderate-to-severe alopecia areata. Tofacitinib was administered for 6 to 18 months, and 6 months of follow-up off drug were then conducted to assess delayed response and recurrence. Patients on tofacitinib were biopsied at baseline and after 4 and 24 weeks of treatment, and several of the patients also had a later scalp biopsy. RNA was obtained with the PAXgene miRNA kit for fixed scalp, the miRNeasy kit for PBMCs, and the RNeasy kit for mouse skin. High-throughput TCRbeta sequencing was used to examine T cell clonal expansion in alopecia areata in both the C3H/HeJ mouse model and human patients. Scalp clonality was compared across normal scalp (n=4), patchy alopecia areata scalp (n=8), and alopecia totalis/universalis scalp (n=8). In humans, TCRbeta sequencing was performed on scalp tissue and on sorted CD4+ and CD8+ peripheral blood T cells from healthy controls and from patients with patchy or totalis/universalis alopecia areata. immunoSEQ multiplex PCR using 35 Vbeta forward primers and 13 Jbeta reverse primers was used to amplify TCRbeta CDR3 regions. General study outcomes and caveats: Compared with normal scalp, lesional scalp had higher clonality and more expanded CD8+ clones, particularly in alopecia totalis/universalis, a pattern that suggests antigenic drive. Shared TCR sequences between patients were less evident than in mice, which may be partly attributable to HLA diversity in the patient population. Scalp TCR repertoire analysis is complicated because resident alphabeta T cells in normal human skin are also sequenced, whereas mouse skin is dominated by gammadelta T cells.

The time point label corresponds to: baseline before oral tofacitinib. Peripheral blood and lesional scalp punch biopsies were obtained from patients with alopecia areata. PBMCs were isolated by density centrifugation and stained for CD3, CD4 and CD8, and CD4+ and CD8+ T cells were sorted on a FACSAria. The library was produced with the immunoSEQ multiplex PCR assay. RNA was extracted from all samples and reverse transcribed into cDNA, which served as template for TCR sequencing. First-strand cDNA was synthesized with SuperScript III using a 2:1 mix of oligo-dT and random hexamers. A synthetic immune receptor repertoire was used to assess amplification bias, and residual bias was removed computationally. As for the original processing: Raw reads were preprocessed to remove errors, and CDR3 was defined according to IMGT conventions as the region from the conserved cysteine to phenylalanine. To get clonality, Shannon entropy was normalized by log2 of the number of productive unique TCRs and the result was subtracted from 1. Whether each scalp clone was CD4 or CD8 was inferred by checking scalp TCRbeta sequences against the CD4 and CD8 repertoires from sorted blood. The source is immuneACCESS, and TCRdb retained only in-frame sequences with V and J called. Part of the clones is not carried over; for the studies checked, unresolved V genes explain less than half of this, and the remainder is unexplained. From that table come the V and J calls and clone size; the DNA was used to work out D and trimming. This sample comprises 150,000 or so clones, about 90% of them detected only once. In total, the top ten clones hold over 13% of the sample.

At the junction V is shortened by 6 bases and J by 8 bases; bases outside the gene matches: 8. The germline V gene (reference sequence) specifies MNHEY as CDR1 and SMNVEV as CDR2. Spanning cysteine to phenylalanine, the CDR3 consists of 15 amino acids. The read is trimmed to its CDR3 DNA, 45 bases read in frame from base 1. The rearranged chain carries TRBV27 and TRBJ2-1; the junction holds 12 bases that match TRBD2. The starting material was CD8+ T cells sorted from blood, obtained at week 0. This receptor was identified in a human donor with alopecia areata. Here is the DNA: TGTGCCAGCAGGGATGAACTAGCGGGAGGCGATGAGCAGTTCTTC. Its protein product is CASRDELAGGDEQFF.